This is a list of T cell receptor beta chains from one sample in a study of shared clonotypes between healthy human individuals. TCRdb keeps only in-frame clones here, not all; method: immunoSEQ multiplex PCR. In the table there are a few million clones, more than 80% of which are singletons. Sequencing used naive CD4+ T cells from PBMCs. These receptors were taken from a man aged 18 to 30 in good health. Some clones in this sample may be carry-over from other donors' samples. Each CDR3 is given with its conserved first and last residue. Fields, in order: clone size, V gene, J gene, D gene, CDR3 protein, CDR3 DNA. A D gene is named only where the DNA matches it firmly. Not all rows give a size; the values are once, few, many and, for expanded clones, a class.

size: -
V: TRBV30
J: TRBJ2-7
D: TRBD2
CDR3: CAWSGLAGGFEQYF
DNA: TGTGCCTGGAGTGGACTAGCGGGAGGGTTCGAGCAGTACTTC

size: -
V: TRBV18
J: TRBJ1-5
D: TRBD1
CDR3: CASSPGQGRNQPQHF
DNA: TGTGCCAGCTCACCGGGACAGGGCCGAAATCAGCCCCAGCATTTT

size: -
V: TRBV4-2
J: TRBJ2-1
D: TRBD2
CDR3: CASSPRLAVNNEQFF
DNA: TGTGCCAGCAGCCCCCGGCTAGCGGTAAACAATGAGCAGTTCTTC

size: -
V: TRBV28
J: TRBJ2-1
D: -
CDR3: CASTLIRTGRDNEQFF
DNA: TGTGCCAGCACCCTAATCAGGACAGGGAGGGACAATGAGCAGTTCTTC

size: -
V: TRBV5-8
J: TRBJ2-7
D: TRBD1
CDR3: CASSPRQGGYEQYF
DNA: TGTGCCAGCAGCCCCAGACAGGGGGGTTACGAGCAGTACTTC

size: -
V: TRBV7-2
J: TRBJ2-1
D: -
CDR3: CASSSYTGNEQFF
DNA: TGTGCCAGCAGCTCCTACACAGGCAATGAGCAGTTCTTC

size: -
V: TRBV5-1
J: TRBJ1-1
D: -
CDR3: CASSFQGATEAFF
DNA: TGCGCCAGCAGCTTCCAGGGTGCCACTGAAGCTTTCTTT

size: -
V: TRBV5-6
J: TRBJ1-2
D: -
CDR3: CASSLTELSAF
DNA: TGTGCCAGCAGCCTGACAGAGCTCTCGGCCTTC

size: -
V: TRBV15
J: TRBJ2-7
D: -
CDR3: CATSRDRGEGRNEQYF
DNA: TGTGCCACCAGCAGAGATAGGGGGGAGGGCCGGAACGAGCAGTACTTC

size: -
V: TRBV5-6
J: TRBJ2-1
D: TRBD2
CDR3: CASSRLAGVYEQFF
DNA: TGTGCCAGCAGCCGGCTAGCGGGAGTCTATGAGCAGTTCTTC

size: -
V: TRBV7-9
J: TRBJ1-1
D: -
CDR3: CASSQYTAPNTEAFF
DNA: TGTGCCAGCAGCCAATACACTGCACCGAACACTGAAGCTTTCTTT

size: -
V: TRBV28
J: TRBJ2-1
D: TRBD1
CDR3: CASSSGGSGEQFF
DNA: TGTGCCAGCAGTTCAGGGGGATCGGGTGAGCAGTTCTTC

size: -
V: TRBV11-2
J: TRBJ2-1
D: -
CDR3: CASSFSSYNEQFF
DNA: TGTGCCAGCAGCTTTTCCTCCTACAATGAGCAGTTCTTC

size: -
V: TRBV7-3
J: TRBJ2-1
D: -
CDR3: CASSVARGEQFF
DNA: TGTGCCAGCAGCGTCGCTAGGGGTGAGCAGTTCTTC

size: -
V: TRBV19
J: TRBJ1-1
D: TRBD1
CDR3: CASRDRPMEAEAFF
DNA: TGTGCCAGCCGGGACAGGCCCATGGAGGCTGAAGCTTTCTTT

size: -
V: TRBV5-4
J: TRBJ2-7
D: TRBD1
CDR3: CASSLPRTGTYEQYF
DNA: TGTGCCAGCAGCTTGCCTAGGACAGGTACCTACGAGCAGTACTTC

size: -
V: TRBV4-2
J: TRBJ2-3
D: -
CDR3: CASSQVLRDDTDTQYF
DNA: TGTGCCAGCAGCCAAGTATTGCGGGATGACACAGATACGCAGTATTTT

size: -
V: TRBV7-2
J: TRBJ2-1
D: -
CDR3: CASSLRTGEWKKEQFF
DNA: TGTGCCAGCAGCTTAAGGACGGGAGAGTGGAAAAAGGAGCAGTTCTTC

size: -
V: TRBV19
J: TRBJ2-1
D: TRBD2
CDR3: CASRPGRESSYNEQFF
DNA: TGTGCCAGTAGGCCCGGGCGGGAGAGCTCCTACAATGAGCAGTTCTTC

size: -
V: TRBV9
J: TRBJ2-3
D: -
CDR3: CASSVSRYTDTQYF
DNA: TGTGCCAGCAGCGTCTCGCGGTACACAGATACGCAGTATTTT

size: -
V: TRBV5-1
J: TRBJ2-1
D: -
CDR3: CASSLFPTNAAVEQFF
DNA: TGCGCCAGCAGCTTGTTCCCCACAAATGCTGCGGTTGAGCAGTTCTTC

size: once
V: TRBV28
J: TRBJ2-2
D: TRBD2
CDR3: CASGTSGSRHTGELFF
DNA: TGTGCCAGCGGGACTAGCGGGAGTAGGCACACCGGGGAGCTGTTTTTT

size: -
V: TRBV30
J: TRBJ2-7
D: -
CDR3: CAWSEAGTREQYF
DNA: TGTGCCTGGAGTGAAGCCGGGACACGCGAGCAGTACTTC

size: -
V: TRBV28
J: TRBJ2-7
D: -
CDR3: CASSLSVGTGEQYF
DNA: TGTGCCAGCAGTTTATCGGTCGGGACCGGCGAGCAGTACTTC

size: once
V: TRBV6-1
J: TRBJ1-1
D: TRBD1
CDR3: CASSGAGGNTEAFF
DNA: TGTGCCAGCAGTGGGGCAGGGGGGAACACTGAAGCTTTCTTT

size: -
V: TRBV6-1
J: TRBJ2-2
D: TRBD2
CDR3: CASRSLAGVTGELFF
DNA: TGTGCCAGCAGATCACTAGCGGGAGTGACCGGGGAGCTGTTTTTT

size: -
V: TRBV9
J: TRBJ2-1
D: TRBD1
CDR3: CASSVDRGNEQFF
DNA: TGTGCCAGTAGCGTCGACAGGGGCAATGAGCAGTTCTTC

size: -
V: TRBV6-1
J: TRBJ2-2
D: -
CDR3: CASQQGSTGELFF
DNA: TGTGCCAGCCAACAGGGTTCAACCGGGGAGCTGTTTTTT

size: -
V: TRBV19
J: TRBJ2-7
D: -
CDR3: CASNNPPITYEQYF
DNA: TGTGCCAGTAATAACCCGCCTATAACGTACGAGCAGTACTTC

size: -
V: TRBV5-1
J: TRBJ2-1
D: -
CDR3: CASSFGVMNEQFF
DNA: TGCGCCAGCAGCTTCGGGGTTATGAATGAGCAGTTCTTC

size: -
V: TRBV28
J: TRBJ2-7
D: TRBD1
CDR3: CASEVGQSYEQYF
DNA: TGTGCCAGCGAGGTGGGACAGAGCTACGAGCAGTACTTC